This section outlines one T cell receptor (beta chain) sequence together with its context. The antigen this receptor binds is unknown. Mismatch with germline at one junction end may stem from a read error. RNA was isolated from bulk, unsorted tissue, and RNA quality was assessed with a NanoDrop ND-1000 and an Agilent 2100. Newly diagnosed lung cancer patients without prior chemotherapy who had been admitted for thoracic surgery in China between August and November 2014 were enrolled as donors. Patients who had received previous radiotherapy or chemotherapy, or who had another concurrent cancer, were excluded from the study. Surgical tissue pieces of about 1-2.1 cm3 were preserved in RNAlater solution and were kept at -80 degrees C until use. The sample comes from a study of tumor and adjacent non-tumor tissue in lung cancer (dated 2018 in TCRdb). With regard to the full study: The cohort included some twelve adenocarcinoma, 2 squamous cell carcinoma and 1 small cell lung cancer patients. Ages among the roughly 15 patients ranged from roughly 31 to 76 years, there were 10 or so men and 5 women, and disease was at TNM stage I to III. In total, sequencing yielded 100 million to 150 million productive TCRbeta reads, which works out to an average of about 3.9 million reads per sample. The study compared bulk TCRbeta repertoires between lung tumor tissue and matched distant non-tumor lung tissue from approximately 14 lung cancer patients. Over 25 paired specimens, one tumor and one normal lung sample per patient, were profiled by TCRbeta CDR3 sequencing.

The CDR3 has 15 amino acids, counting the end cysteine and phenylalanine. The read is trimmed to its CDR3 DNA, 45 bases read in frame from base 1. The germline V gene (reference sequence) specifies DFQATT as CDR1 and SNEGSKA as CDR2. The paper's findings and limits, for the study overall: With only about 16 patients in the cohort, the authors noted that larger samples and more detailed clinical data are needed. TCR diversity (inverse Simpson) was significantly higher in tumor than in normal lung tissue (roughly 430 vs 170, P = 0.0075, Mann-Whitney U test). The sequencing platform is not named in the methods, and unique molecular identifiers are not mentioned. Because peripheral blood was not sequenced, blood TCRbeta repertoires in the lung cancer patients of the study were not examined. TCR diversity was significantly higher in younger patients, and higher tumor TCR diversity was associated with shorter overall and disease-free survival. A significantly larger cumulative share of the repertoire was made up by the top 100 clones in normal lung than in tumor tissue.

The protocol used for the library was multiplex PCR. Sequencing was carried out with an Illumina HiSeq 2500. TCRbeta libraries were constructed through three rounds of nested PCR with primers (Table S4) according to protocols adapted from ARM-PCR. Before sequencing, PCR products in the 200-500 bp range were cut out of the gel and cleaned up using the QIAquick gel extraction kit. On the authors' methods: Trimmomatic was used to clean the reads, FLASH was used to merge the reads into complete CDR3 sequences, and MiTCR was used to assign the reads to V(D)J germline segments. Clonal diversity was computed as the inverse Simpson's index with VDJtools. In-frame sequences without a premature stop codon were defined as productive reads. TCRdb cleaned the public reads at Q25 with fastp, built clones with MiXCR and kept in-frame beta chains. Every entry covers one CDR3 protein and lists the most common genes and DNA from its rows. The V and J calls and clone size are TCRdb's, not the authors'. The sample table holds 60,000 to 85,000 distinct CDR3 sequences, of which more than 70% were seen once. The ten top clones hold roughly 30% of the sample.

Sequencing used lung tumor tissue. The source is a man aged 55 to 69 with non-small cell lung cancer. The sequence is built from TRBV20-1 and TRBJ1-5, with the D gene too uncertain to name. The CDR3 loop reads CSASLFSDDNRPQHF. The nucleotide sequence is TGCAGTGCTAGCCTTTTTTCGGACGATAATCGGCCCCAGCATTTT.